This entry lists 8 T cell receptor beta chains sequenced from one sample in a study of metastatic and nonmetastatic thyroid tumors. TCRdb re-called the PCR reads through MiXCR. Seen here are around 15,000 clones, approximately 30% observed once, and the top ten hold approximately 11%. No treatment of any kind had been given to any patient before thyroid surgery. The sequencing input was tumor tissue. These receptors came from a male donor with papillary thyroid cancer or a benign thyroid nodule (not recorded which). Some clones in this sample may be carry-over from other donors' samples.

This clone qualifies as medium-sized (0.01 to 0.1%). J is TRBJ2-7 and V is TRBV2; 8 bases map to TRBD1. The germline CDR1 and CDR2 sequences are SNHLY and FYNNEI. J lost 4 bases, V lost 7 bases, and 3 bases had no gene match. There are 12 residues in the CDR3. The CDR3, as DNA: TGTGCCAGCACCACAGGGGGTTACGAGCAGTACTTC. As protein: CASTTGGYEQYF.

Points on this clone: At one boundary the junction diverges from the germline segment, which might be a read error. V gene TRBV7-8 combines with J gene TRBJ2-7, with 13 bases fitting TRBD2. The CDR3 is 13 residues long. Germline CDR1 SGHVS, CDR2 FQNEAQ. CDR3 sequence: CASSLGTSGSRSF. In nucleotides, the CDR3 is TGTGCCAGCAGCTTAGGGACTAGCGGGAGCCGGTCCTTC.

V usage is TRBV6-2 or TRBV6-3 and J usage is TRBJ2-5, with D possibly called TRBD1 or TRBD2 (5 bases each). Germline V gene lookup returns CDR1 MNHEY and CDR2 SVGEGT. CDR3 length equals 14 residues. V lost 5 bases and J lost 11, with 21 bases in between. CDR3 nucleotide sequence: TGTGCCAGCAGTAACCCCGGGACCCGTTTTTCTCAGTACTTC. It yields the protein CASSNPGTRFSQYF.

The table lists this clone with many counts. J is TRBJ2-3 and V is TRBV7-2; D not certain. This CDR3 region has 14 residues. V was clipped by 3 bases and J by 0 bases, with 7 bases between them. Germline CDR1 and CDR2: SGHTA and FQGNSA. The CDR3 sequence is CASSFQTSTDTQYF. CDR3 nucleotides: TGTGCCAGCAGCTTCCAGACAAGCACAGATACGCAGTATTTT.

This clone was counted at least ten times. A junction boundary mismatches the germline segment, possibly from a read error. The chain is built from TRBV2 and TRBJ1-3; 7 bases match TRBD1. This CDR3 region has 17 residues. The germline V gene encodes CDR1 SNHLY and CDR2 FYNNEI. CDR3 sequence (DNA): TGTGCCAGCATTGAAACCGTGACAGGGAGCGCTGGAAACACCATATATTTT. Protein: CASIETVTGSAGNTIYF.

This clone was counted many times. This chain joins TRBV5-4 and TRBJ1-4, with D maybe TRBD1 (5 bases). Germline V CDR1 and CDR2: SGHNT, YYREEE (reference sequence). V was pared by 2 bases and J by 2 bases, with 13 bases between. This CDR3 comprises 16 residues. CDR3 DNA: TGTGCCAGCAGCTTCGGGGGTCAGGTGACTAATGAAAAACTGTTTTTT. Translated: CASSFGGQVTNEKLFF.

By its share, this clone is large. J is TRBJ1-2 and V is TRBV4-1; 7 bases fit TRBD1. V shed 0 bases and J 7 bases; nucleotides not matched to a gene: 8. Germline V CDR1 and CDR2: MGHRA, YSYEKL. There are 15 residues in the CDR3. The CDR3 nucleotides read TGCGCCAGCAGCCAAGAACCCCCCAGGGGGACTGGCTACACCTTC. Protein sequence: CASSQEPPRGTGYTF.

The genes are TRBV7-2 and TRBJ1-5; D might be TRBD1 (5 bases). Germline V CDR1 and CDR2: SGHTA, FQGNSA. Trimming left V 6 bases short and J 9 bases short, with 18 bases between. The CDR3 consists of 14 residues. CDR3 protein: CASRLDGTHVPQHF. The CDR3 region has the DNA TGTGCCAGCAGATTGGACGGGACCCATGTGCCCCAGCATTTT.